A selection of T cell receptor beta chains follows, all from one sample in a study of Ad26.COV2.S vaccination and SARS-CoV-2 variants. Assay: immunoSEQ multiplex PCR; the TCRdb copy retains only in-frame clones and omits some. The table shows about 480,000 clones, with around 85% occurring only once. The sequencing used peripheral blood, collected in a trial of Ad26.COV2.S vaccine versus placebo. These receptors were collected from a person aged 18-65 years who received the Ad26.COV2.S COVID-19 vaccine or a placebo. The CDR3 runs from the conserved cysteine through the conserved F or W. D genes are given only for firm matches. The size entry is marked missing in some rows and otherwise reads once, few, many or a size class.

>once|TRBJ1-1|TRBV28|-
CASFGAPNTEAFF
TGTGCCAGCTTCGGGGCCCCGAACACTGAAGCTTTCTTT
>-|TRBJ2-5|TRBV9|TRBD2
CASSGLAAFQETQYF
TGTGCCAGCAGCGGGCTAGCGGCGTTCCAAGAGACCCAGTACTTC
>-|TRBJ2-1|TRBV10-3|-
CAISNFLEKGYNEQFF
TGTGCCATCAGTAATTTCCTCGAGAAAGGGTACAATGAGCAGTTCTTC
>-|TRBJ1-3|TRBV5-5|-
CASSLMETVSSGNTIYF
TGTGCCAGCAGCTTGATGGAGACGGTCAGCTCTGGAAACACCATATATTTT
>-|TRBJ2-5|TRBV30|-
CAWSPLHQETQYF
TGTGCCTGGAGTCCTTTACACCAAGAGACCCAGTACTTC
>-|TRBJ2-5|TRBV3-1/TRBV3-2|-
CASSQQRLTQYF
TGTGCCAGCAGCCAACAAAGACTCACCCAGTACTTC
>-|TRBJ2-5|TRBV29-1|-
CSVGLRFQETQYF
TGCAGCGTTGGGTTAAGATTCCAAGAGACCCAGTACTTC
>few|TRBJ1-5|TRBV19|TRBD1
CASSLRWTGGNQPQHF
TGTGCCAGTAGTCTCCGTTGGACAGGGGGCAATCAGCCCCAGCATTTT
>-|TRBJ1-2|TRBV4-3|-
CASSQGVWDYGYTF
TGCGCCAGCAGCCAGGGGGTTTGGGACTATGGCTACACCTTC
>-|TRBJ2-3|TRBV7-6|TRBD2
CASSLGSGSYTDTQYF
TGTGCCAGCAGCTTAGGTAGCGGGAGCTACACAGATACGCAGTATTTT
>-|TRBJ1-1|TRBV10-3|TRBD1
CAISPLTGGTEAFF
TGTGCCATCAGTCCACTGACAGGGGGCACTGAAGCTTTCTTT
>-|TRBJ2-1|TRBV29-1|TRBD1
CSVDGTGLLREQFF
TGCAGCGTTGACGGGACAGGCCTTTTGAGGGAGCAGTTCTTC
>-|TRBJ2-5|TRBV3-1/TRBV3-2|-
CASSASLRGETQYF
TGTGCCAGCAGCGCTAGCCTGAGGGGAGAGACCCAGTACTTC
>-|TRBJ1-1|TRBV14|TRBD1
CASSLRTGGRTEAFF
TGTGCCAGCAGCCTCAGGACAGGGGGCCGCACTGAAGCTTTCTTT
>-|TRBJ2-5|TRBV19|TRBD2
CASSITGTSGRSYQETQYF
TGTGCCAGTAGCATCACTGGGACTAGCGGGAGATCCTACCAAGAGACCCAGTACTTC
>-|TRBJ2-5|TRBV24-1|TRBD2
CATSDYGTSGKETQYF
TGTGCCACCAGTGATTATGGGACTAGCGGAAAAGAGACCCAGTACTTC
>-|TRBJ1-6|TRBV27|TRBD1
CASSLWGTGGNSPLHF
TGTGCCAGCAGTTTATGGGGTACAGGGGGCAATTCACCCCTCCACTTT
>-|TRBJ2-7|TRBV7-8|-
CASSLARGYLAEQYF
TGTGCCAGCAGCTTAGCTAGGGGCTACCTAGCCGAGCAGTACTTC
>-|TRBJ2-2|TRBV19|TRBD2
CASSILRLAGGRNTGELFF
TGTGCCAGTAGTATTCTCCGACTAGCGGGAGGCCGGAACACCGGGGAGCTGTTTTTT
>once|TRBJ2-3|TRBV5-1|-
CASSFIGLPRDTQYF
TGCGCCAGCAGCTTCATAGGCCTACCGCGGGATACGCAGTATTTT
>-|TRBJ2-5|TRBV6-5|TRBD1
CASKRTGGQTQYF
TGTGCCAGCAAAAGGACAGGGGGACAGACCCAGTACTTC
>-|TRBJ1-5|TRBV19|-
CASRGRGEGNQPQHF
TGTGCCAGTAGGGGGCGCGGAGAGGGCAATCAGCCCCAGCATTTT
>-|TRBJ2-1|TRBV5-1|TRBD2
CASSLAAGGPNNEQFF
TGCGCCAGCAGCTTGGCGGCGGGAGGGCCTAATAATGAGCAGTTCTTC
>-|TRBJ1-2|TRBV5-4|-
CASIDKNYGYTF
TGTGCCAGCATAGATAAGAACTATGGCTACACCTTC
>-|TRBJ1-2|TRBV28|-
CASSFPSGGPSYGYTF
TGTGCCAGCAGTTTTCCCTCCGGGGGTCCTTCCTATGGCTACACCTTC
>-|TRBJ2-3|TRBV19|-
CASSPSPRDTQYF
TGTGCCAGTAGTCCTAGTCCCCGTGATACGCAGTATTTT
>-|TRBJ2-7|TRBV5-1|-
CASRVHRGAYEQYF
TGCGCCAGCAGAGTCCACCGGGGAGCCTACGAGCAGTACTTC
>once|TRBJ2-1|TRBV29-1|-
CSAGEAEQFF
TGCAGCGCCGGGGAGGCAGAGCAGTTCTTC
>-|TRBJ2-2|TRBV29-1|-
CSVAQPNTGELFF
TGCAGCGTTGCACAGCCCAACACCGGGGAGCTGTTTTTT
>-|TRBJ2-2|TRBV5-4|-
CASSPGVAGELFF
TGTGCCAGCAGCCCAGGGGTGGCCGGGGAGCTGTTTTTT
>-|TRBJ2-2|TRBV4-1|-
CASSQDVGRNTGELFF
TGCGCCAGCAGCCAAGATGTGGGTAGGAACACCGGGGAGCTGTTTTTT
>-|TRBJ2-1|TRBV6-1|TRBD1
CASSEVSETGSGIRNEQFF
TGTGCCAGCAGTGAAGTTAGTGAGACAGGGTCCGGGATCAGGAATGAGCAGTTCTTC
>-|TRBJ1-2|TRBV6-2/TRBV6-3|TRBD1
CASSRIRTGNYGYTF
TGTGCCAGCAGCCGAATCCGGACAGGGAACTATGGCTACACCTTC
>-|TRBJ1-5|TRBV15|-
CATSRAGSYSNQPQHF
TGTGCCACCAGCAGAGCGGGGTCTTATAGCAATCAGCCCCAGCATTTT
>-|TRBJ1-2|TRBV3-1/TRBV3-2|-
CASSQGWDGYTF
TGTGCCAGCAGCCAAGGGTGGGATGGCTACACCTTC
>few|TRBJ2-7|TRBV7-9|TRBD1
CASSPPRDRGYEQYF
TGTGCCAGCAGCCCCCCTAGGGACAGGGGCTACGAGCAGTACTTC
>-|TRBJ1-2|TRBV27|TRBD1
CASSFNRDSYGYTF
TGTGCCAGCAGTTTTAACCGGGACAGCTATGGCTACACCTTC
>-|TRBJ1-2|TRBV19|TRBD1
CASSGQGRRGYTF
TGTGCCAGTAGTGGACAGGGACGGCGCGGCTACACCTTC